This T cell receptor beta chain comes out of a study of T cell responses to AZD1222 COVID-19 vaccine. General study findings and limits: Spike-specific TCR breadth and depth were elevated following two AZD1222 doses.

As concerns this clone: Its target is unknown.

CDR1 and CDR2 from the germline V gene are MNHEY and SMNVEV (reference sequence). The V and J ends lost 6 bases and 4 bases, in that order; junction bases with no gene match: 6. This CDR3 comprises 15 residues. The assay was immunoSEQ multiplex PCR, and TCRdb's table has in-frame clones only and misses some. The profile covers about 190,000 clones, with more than 75% appearing a single time and 2.5% to 3% taken by the ten largest. Source: peripheral blood, taken on day 0 of MenACWY control vaccination. The TCR sequence derives from an adult in good health. The chain recombines TRBV27 with TRBJ1-5; 10 bases map to TRBD1. CDR3 sequence reads: CASRADRGKNQPQHF. CDR3 in DNA: TGTGCCAGCAGAGCGGACAGGGGGAAAAATCAGCCCCAGCATTTT.